This TCR beta chain came from a study of sequential checkpoint blockade in melanoma. Study background: Arm A got nivolumab then ipilimumab; arm B the reverse, 1:1.

Germline CDR1 and CDR2: LGHNA and YSLEER. The CDR3 contains 15 residues. V lost 0 bases and J lost 1; bases outside the gene matches: 1. TCRdb's copy holds only in-frame clones and misses some; the assay was immunoSEQ multiplex PCR. The sample holds around 21,000 clones, about four fifths seen once. Indicated treatment: randomized to nivolumab then ipilimumab (arm A) or the reverse (arm B). From thawed PBMCs, live CD3+CD8+ cells negative for CD19 and CD56 were sorted. This TCR was recovered from a human donor with melanoma. The sample in question was CD8+ T cells sorted from blood (inferred from file names), obtained from a patient given nivolumab and ipilimumab in sequence. The rearrangement uses TRBV4-3 and TRBJ1-1; 8 nucleotides match TRBD1. CDR3 residues: CASSQEDRENTEAFF. The CDR3 nucleotides are TGCGCCAGCAGCCAAGAGGACAGGGAGAACACTGAAGCTTTCTTT.